Here is one TCR beta chain with its context. This clonotype has at least ten counts. The antigen it binds to is not known. No per-base quality is available; no much larger clone lies one base away. The data originate from a study of blood T cells in healthy people across ages (dated by TCRdb to the mid-2010s). At the level of the whole study: In model experiments, template switching captured about one uniquely barcoded TCR beta cDNA molecule for every two T cells. The study measured age-related changes in TCR beta repertoire diversity using deep sequencing normalized with unique cDNA molecular identifiers. The donors were divided into four age groups: young (average roughly 17 years), middle-aged (about 40), aged (about 56) and long-lived (more than 75). To avoid experimental bias, donors of different ages were randomly spread across the sequencing lanes. Two additional independent replicas of 1 million unique cDNA reads from the same blood draw were analyzed for two donors (one aged 18 to 30 and one aged 80 or older). Here is what the overall study found, with its caveats: Compared with the aged group, the long-lived group had more naive CD4+ T cells, fewer expanded clones and increased TCR diversity, a pattern suggesting age selection. The CMV infection status of donors was not known, potentially confounding age-related changes in expanded clonotypes. As age increased, observed TCR beta diversity per million T cells dropped in a roughly linear way, and a significant reduction was already evident by age around 41. Because profiling used bulk unsorted PBMCs, naive and antigen-experienced compartments could not be compared conclusively. There was a strong correlation between observed TCR beta diversity and the percentage of naive T cells measured by flow cytometry. Total diversity estimates from one million sequenced T cells were considered lower bounds and underestimates.

Library preparation employed 5' RACE. The instrument was an Illumina HiSeq 2500. A second PCR of about 7 to 12 cycles was performed with a sample-barcoded 5' primer and a J-beta primer mix. A unique molecular identifier was introduced onto each TCR beta cDNA molecule by a template-switch 5' adaptor carrying 12 random nucleotides. Each sample yielded at least 2.5 million CDR3-containing paired-end reads. First-strand cDNA was synthesized from all RNA with the Mint cDNA synthesis kit, primed by a TRBC-specific oligonucleotide. Following uracil-DNA glycosylase treatment, all cDNA underwent a first 18-cycle PCR with the universal primers M1SS and BC2_uni_R. As for the authors' bioinformatics: Each sample was normalized by randomly selecting 1 million high-quality reads, each carrying a distinct molecular identifier. Instead of being binned into consensus sequences, reads with shared molecular identifiers were discarded. MiTCR, set to a Q25 quality threshold and the strictest error-elimination algorithm, was used for CDR3 identification, clonotype clustering and error correction. A nonparametric unseen species model using Euler transformation provided a lower-bound estimate of total TCR beta diversity. Using fastp trimming at Q25 and MiXCR clonotype assembly, TCRdb reanalyzed the public sequencing data and kept in-frame beta chains. One record per CDR3 amino acid sequence lists the most common genes and DNA. V and J calls and clone size were set by TCRdb, not the authors. The sample includes some 880,000 distinct CDR3 sequences, with 36% observed a single time. The leading ten clones occupy over 10% of the sample.

V lost 4 bases and J lost 4 bases, and the count of bases not matched to a germline gene is 6. Taken from cysteine to phenylalanine, the CDR3 has 14 residues. Just CDR3 DNA is preserved here, 42 bases in frame from base 1. From a lookup of the germline V gene, CDR1 and CDR2 are ENHRY and SYGVKD. Donors were approximately 42 systemically healthy Caucasian individuals from Russia aged roughly 6 to 100 years. Each donor gave about 9.7 milliliters of peripheral blood, drawn into EDTA-treated Vacutainer tubes. Ficoll-Paque density-gradient centrifugation was used to isolate PBMCs, with at least 6.5 million obtained per sample. Total RNA, at least 5 micrograms per sample, was extracted from PBMCs with Trizol reagent. For every donor, flow cytometry on a PBMC aliquot measured the percentage of naive CD45RAhigh/CD27high T cells.

The TCR was taken from a man between 18 and 29 years old in good health. Sequencing was performed on blood. The chain is encoded by TRBV10-3 joined to TRBJ2-5; 7 middle bases align to TRBD2. This receptor carries the CDR3 CAISGTSHAETQYF. Here is the DNA: TGTGCCATCAGTGGGACTAGTCACGCAGAGACCCAGTACTTC.